The 19 T cell receptor beta chains reported below all come from one sample, sequenced in a study of blood T cell repertoires in COVID-19. Generated by immunoSEQ multiplex PCR, the TCRdb table keeps only in-frame clones and is missing some. The sample has 50,000 to 75,000 clones; over 75% are singletons. The specimen sequenced was peripheral blood. These receptors were taken from a man in his sixties with acute or convalescent COVID-19.

V usage is TRBV2 and J usage is TRBJ1-3; TRBD1 might be the D (5 bases). Germline assignment: CDR1 SNHLY and CDR2 FYNNEI. Trimming took 3 bases from V and 2 from J, leaving 8 bases between them. The CDR3 is 14 amino acids. The CDR3 region is CASSDSGTGNTIYF. The CDR3 DNA sequence: TGTGCCAGCAGTGATTCAGGGACTGGAAACACCATATATTTT.

The rearrangement uses TRBV5-5 and TRBJ2-1; D gene uncertain. The CDR3 is 14 amino acids. Germline V gene sequence: CDR1 SGHKS, CDR2 YYEKEE (reference sequence). V dropped 2 bases and J dropped 5 bases, with 11 bases sitting between them. The CDR3 loop is CASSLARPDNEQFF. The DNA of the CDR3 is TGTGCCAGCAGCTTAGCGCGGCCAGACAATGAGCAGTTCTTC.

The genes are TRBV5-1 and TRBJ2-1; 8 bases map to TRBD1. CDR3 length: 15 amino acids. CDR1 is SGHRS and CDR2 is YFSETQ in the germline V gene. V was pared by 1 base and J by 2 bases, with 2 bases of the junction left unmatched. As DNA, the CDR3 is TGCGCCAGCAGCTTGACAGGGGGGACCTACAATGAGCAGTTCTTC. It specifies CASSLTGGTYNEQFF.

The chain couples TRBV7-2 to TRBJ1-5; D might be TRBD1 (6 bases). Germline V lookup: CDR1 SGHTA, CDR2 FQGNSA. V was shortened by 6 bases and J by 3 bases, with 12 bases between the two germline ends. The CDR3 has 14 amino acids. The CDR3 DNA follows: TGTGCCAGCAGACCGGACAGTACCAATCAGCCCCAGCATTTT. This translates into CASRPDSTNQPQHF. Variable domain in full (rest from reference TRBV7-2 and TRBJ1-5): GAGVSQSPSNKVTEKGKDVELRCDPISGHTALYWYRQSLGQGLEFLIYFQGNSAPDKSGLPSDRFSAERTGGSVSTLTIQRTQQEDSAVYLCASRPDSTNQPQHFGDGTRLSIL.

The genes are TRBV5-6 and TRBJ1-2; D is perhaps TRBD1 (5 bases). This CDR3 has 14 amino acids. V lost 0 bases and J lost 3, with 9 bases in between. The germline CDR1 and CDR2 sequences are SGHDT and YYEEEE. The CDR3 region has the DNA TGTGCCAGCAGCTTGGGACAGCCTTACTATGGCTACACCTTC. It is translated as CASSLGQPYYGYTF.

CDR3 DNA sequence: TGTGCCAGCAGCTTAGGGGGGACTACCTCCTACAATGAGCAGTTCTTC. Translating gives CASSLGGTTSYNEQFF. The chain has TRBV7-2 and TRBJ2-1; 7 bases agree with TRBD2. The CDR3 extends over 16 amino acids. Germline trimming cut 1 base from V and 0 bases from J; bases unmatched to any gene: 3. Germline V gives CDR1 SGHTA, CDR2 FQGNSA.

The gene calls are TRBV19 and TRBJ2-1, with 9 bases matching TRBD1. Germline V gives CDR1 LNHDA, CDR2 SQIVND (reference sequence). V lost 5 bases to trimming and J lost 6 bases; unmatched junction nucleotides: 8. This CDR3 is built from 15 residues. CDR3: CASSPTGTGINEQFF. CDR3 bases: TGTGCCAGTAGTCCAACCGGGACAGGGATCAATGAGCAGTTCTTC.

V and J are TRBV9 and TRBJ1-3, with 7 bases that match TRBD1. The CDR3 runs 17 residues. V lost 0 bases and J lost 4; bases outside the gene matches: 10. The germline V gene has CDR1 SGDLS and CDR2 YYNGEE. The CDR3 region has the DNA TGTGCCAGCAGCGTAGACCCTGGACAGGCCGAAGGAAACACCATATATTTT. Its protein product is CASSVDPGQAEGNTIYF.

This chain joins TRBV11-2 and TRBJ1-3; 7 bases match TRBD1. Germline V lookup: CDR1 SGHAT, CDR2 FQNNGV. This CDR3 comprises 18 residues. The V segment lost 4 bases and the J segment 0 bases; nucleotides outside the gene matches: 12. The CDR3 is CASSSMWGGQDSGNTIYF. CDR3 nucleotides: TGTGCCAGCAGCTCTATGTGGGGAGGACAGGACTCTGGAAACACCATATATTTT.

The chain recombines TRBV19 with TRBJ1-5; 7 bases are a match to TRBD1. Germline CDR1 and CDR2: LNHDA and SQIVND (reference sequence). The J segment lost 6 bases and the V segment lost 8 bases, leaving 13 bases of the junction unmatched. CDR3 length: 15 amino acids. CDR3 sequence: CASAPGAGGSQPQHF. CDR3 coding DNA: TGTGCCAGTGCCCCCGGGGCAGGGGGTAGTCAGCCCCAGCATTTT.

The chain links TRBV14 to TRBJ2-6; a weak D match, TRBD2 (5 bases). Trimming shortened V by 5 bases and J by 2 bases, and 13 bases separated the two germline ends. The V gene's germline CDR1 is SGHDN and CDR2 FVKESK. This CDR3 comprises 16 residues. The CDR3 nucleotides read TGTGCCAGCAGCGTCCTCCGGGGTACTGGGGCCAACGTCCTGACTTTC. It codes for CASSVLRGTGANVLTF. Using reference TRBV14 and TRBJ2-6 for the parts outside the CDR3, the full variable domain is EAGVTQFPSHSVIEKGQTVTLRCDPISGHDNLYWYRRVMGKEIKFLLHFVKESKQDESGMPNNRFLAERTGGTYSTLKVQPAELEDSGVYFCASSVLRGTGANVLTFGAGSRLTVL.

This chain links TRBV12-3 or TRBV12-4 with TRBJ1-2, with TRBD1 as a possible D gene (5 bases). The CDR3 contains 13 residues. V lost 7 bases and J lost 5, with 14 bases in between. CDR3 in amino acids: CASNDRQSYGYTF. CDR3 in DNA: TGTGCCAGCAACGACCGACAGTCATATGGCTACACCTTC.

This clone was seen once. The genes are TRBV5-6 and TRBJ1-5; TRBD1 aligns across 9 bases. The CDR3 is 15 amino acids. Per the germline V gene, CDR1 is SGHDT and CDR2 is YYEEEE. The trim removed 4 bases at V and 4 bases at J, leaving 6 bases unmatched. The CDR3 DNA sequence: TGTGCCAGCAGCGTAAGGGACAGGGTTAATCAGCCCCAGCATTTT. Its translation is CASSVRDRVNQPQHF.

V and J are TRBV29-1 and TRBJ2-3; 14 bases align to TRBD2. The germline CDR1 and CDR2 sequences are SQVTM and ANQGSEA. The length of the CDR3 is 12 residues. V trimming: 6 bases; J trimming: 10 bases; junction bases outside the gene matches: 3. This CDR3 is CSVTSGGAAQYF. The CDR3 nucleotides read TGCAGCGTGACTAGCGGGGGGGCCGCGCAGTATTTT.

This clone was picked up a small number of times. This rearrangement joins TRBV7-9 to TRBJ2-5; the match to TRBD1 covers 9 bases. This CDR3 has 14 amino acids. CDR1 and CDR2 from the germline V gene are SEHNR and FQNEAQ (reference sequence). V lost 5 bases to trimming and J lost 2 bases; unmatched junction nucleotides: 3. The chain's CDR3 is CASSTGQGQETQYF. Here the CDR3 DNA reads TGTGCCAGCAGCACCGGACAGGGGCAAGAGACCCAGTACTTC.

The V and J genes are TRBV9 and TRBJ1-6; no firm D call. There are 15 residues in the CDR3. Germline assignment: CDR1 SGDLS and CDR2 YYNGEE. The ends were cut back, 1 base at V and 0 bases at J, with 5 bases in the middle. The CDR3 loop reads CASSVSSSYNSPLHF. CDR3 DNA sequence: TGTGCCAGCAGCGTATCGAGCTCCTATAATTCACCCCTCCACTTT.

J is TRBJ1-1 and V is TRBV14; possible D gene TRBD1, 6 bases. V lost 4 bases and J lost 7, with 13 bases in between. This CDR3 comprises 13 residues. The germline V gene encodes CDR1 SGHDN and CDR2 FVKESK. DNA of the CDR3: TGTGCCAGCAGCCCCCTGACAGGCGGTGAAGCTTTCTTT. As protein: CASSPLTGGEAFF.

This chain uses TRBV19 with TRBJ1-2; D is possibly TRBD1 (5 bases). CDR1 and CDR2 (germline): LNHDA, SQIVND (reference sequence). V was pared by 5 bases and J by 4 bases, with 17 bases between. The CDR3 runs to 15 residues. The DNA for the CDR3 is TGTGCCAGTAGTCCGTCTCAGGGATCCTCCTATGGCTACACCTTC. The encoded protein is CASSPSQGSSYGYTF.

This clone was observed a handful of times. The rearrangement uses TRBV14 and TRBJ1-2; 8 bases fit TRBD1. The CDR3 consists of 15 residues. CDR1 and CDR2 from the germline V gene are SGHDN and FVKESK. The ends lost 3 bases at V and 3 bases at J; junction bases unmatched: 6. This CDR3 reads CASSQADRVYYGYTF. CDR3 nucleotide sequence: TGTGCCAGCAGCCAGGCGGACAGGGTCTACTATGGCTACACCTTC.